Sequencing of this T cell receptor beta chain was carried out in a study of cytomegalovirus exposure and HLA in healthy donors. This PCR relied on a set of 60 Vbeta primers and 13 Jbeta primers. Data came from immunoSEQ multiplex PCR; TCRdb stores just in-frame clones and leaves some out. Of 150,000 to 200,000 clones listed, about 80% are singletons. Germline CDR1 reads SGHAT; CDR2 reads FQNNGV. This CDR3 region has 15 residues. V lost 5 bases to trimming and J lost 0 bases, with 10 bases between them. The TCR originated in a boy younger than 18 in good health and CMV-seronegative. The chain combines TRBV11-2 with TRBJ1-4; D unclear. Sequenced input: PBMCs. CDR3 residues: CASSKGGATNEKLFF. The CDR3 bases are TGTGCCAGCAGCAAAGGCGGCGCAACTAATGAAAAACTGTTTTTT. Using reference TRBV11-2 and TRBJ1-4 for the parts outside the CDR3, the full variable domain is EAGVAQSPRYKIIEKRQSVAFWCNPISGHATLYWYQQILGQGPKLLIQFQNNGVVDDSQLPKDRFSAERLKGVDSTLKIQPAKLEDSAVYLCASSKGGATNEKLFFGSGTQLSVL.